The 7 T cell receptor beta chains reported below all come from one sample, sequenced in a study of tumor-infiltrating lymphocytes in primary liver carcinoma. The template, about 500 ng total RNA, yielded TCR beta cDNA made with a constant-region primer. Investigators got TCR beta libraries out of three nested multiplex PCR rounds, done with slightly modified ARM-PCR. The opening two PCR rounds, about 11 cycles each, paired TRBV1-TRBV30 forward primers with a C-beta reverse primer. Each CDR3 protein gets one entry after TCRdb re-called the multiplex PCR reads with MiXCR. Of 150,000 to 200,000 distinct CDR3 sequences listed, approximately 86% are singletons. Co-extraction of RNA and DNA was performed on 20-30 mg of unsorted bulk tissue. Sequencing was done on a sample of tumor tissue from primary liver carcinoma. These receptors were obtained from a man aged 35-49 years with primary liver carcinoma and hepatitis B virus infection.

A remark on this clonotype: One end of the junction varies from germline; a read error may be responsible. V gene TRBV4-3 combines with J gene TRBJ2-3, with D uncertain. Germline lookup yields CDR1 LGHNA and CDR2 YSLEER. The CDR3 consists of 14 residues. CDR3 in amino acids: CASSQDLIPDTQYF. As DNA, the CDR3 is TGCGCGAGCAGCCAAGATTTGATACCAGATACGCAGTATTTT.

As regards this clonotype: Compared with germline, one end of the junction differs, possibly owing to a read error. V gene TRBV29-1 combines with J gene TRBJ2-3, with TRBD2 matching 14 bases. Germline values: CDR1 SQVTM, CDR2 ANQGSEA. The CDR3 covers 16 residues. The CDR3 nucleotides read TGCAGCGTCCGGAGACTAGCGGGAGGGAGGGCAGATGCGCATTATTTT. It yields the protein CSVRRLAGGRADAHYF.

V is TRBV11-1 and J is TRBJ2-1, with D possibly being TRBD1 or TRBD2 (5 bases each). CDR1 and CDR2 from the germline V gene are SGHAT and FQDESV (reference sequence). This CDR3 comprises 15 residues. The V gene lost 3 bases and the J gene lost 11 bases, with 20 bases spanning the gap. Here the CDR3 reads CASSFQGALDDQQFF. The CDR3 nucleotides read TGTGCCAGCAGCTTCCAGGGAGCGCTGGACGATCAGCAGTTCTTC. Filled out from reference TRBV11-1 and TRBJ2-1, the complete variable domain reads EAEVAQSPRYKITEKSQAVAFWCDPISGHATLYWYRQILGQGPELLVQFQDESVVDDSQLPKDRFSAERLKGVDSTLKIQPAELGDSAMYLCASSFQGALDDQQFFGPGTRLTVL.

This clonotype was observed a single time. Germline is not matched at one junction end, which may reflect a read error. This rearrangement joins TRBV6-2 or TRBV6-3 to TRBJ2-7; maybe TRBD2 (6 bases). Germline assignment: CDR1 MNHEY and CDR2 SVGEGT. This CDR3 comprises 16 residues. The CDR3 sequence is CANSYSSSERRYEQYF. In DNA form, the CDR3 reads TGTGCCAACAGTTACTCGTCTAGCGAGAGGAGATACGAGCAGTACTTC.

This clonotype was detected many times. V and J are TRBV10-3 and TRBJ1-5, with D possibly TRBD1 on 5 matching bases. Germline CDR1 and CDR2: ENHRY and SYGVKD. V shed 8 bases and J shed 0 bases, with 8 bases lying between them. The length of the CDR3 is 13 residues. The CDR3 nucleotides are TGTGCCATCGGGAGGGGTAGCAATCAGCCCCAGCATTTT. Translation: CAIGRGSNQPQHF.

Points on this clonotype: A read error may account for a junction end that differs from germline. This sequence joins TRBV12-3 or TRBV12-4 and TRBJ2-2; D remains ambiguous. The CDR3 spans 16 residues. The CDR3 nucleotides are TGTGCCAGCAGTTCCCGGCGGCGGACGAACATCGGGGAGCTGTTTTTT. It translates to CASSSRRRTNIGELFF.

The gene calls are TRBV7-2 and TRBJ2-3, with D tentatively TRBD1 (6 bases). The germline CDR1 and CDR2 sequences are SGHTA and FQGNSA. V was cut by 4 bases and J by 2 bases, with 7 bases left in between. This CDR3 region has 13 residues. The CDR3 region has the DNA TGTGCCAGCAGCTGGACAGACACAGATACGCAGTATTTT. Translation: CASSWTDTDTQYF.